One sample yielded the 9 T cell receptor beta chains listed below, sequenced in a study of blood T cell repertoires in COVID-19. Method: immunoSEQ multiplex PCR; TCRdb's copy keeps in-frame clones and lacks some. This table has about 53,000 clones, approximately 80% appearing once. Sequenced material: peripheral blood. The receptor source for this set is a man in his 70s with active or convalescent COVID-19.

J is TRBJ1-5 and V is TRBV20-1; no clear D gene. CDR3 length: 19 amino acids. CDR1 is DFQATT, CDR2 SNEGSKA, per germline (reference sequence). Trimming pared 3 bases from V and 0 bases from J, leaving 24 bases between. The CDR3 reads CSASTMRLPPGYSNQPQHF. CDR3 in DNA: TGCAGTGCTAGTACAATGAGACTGCCTCCCGGATATAGCAATCAGCCCCAGCATTTT.

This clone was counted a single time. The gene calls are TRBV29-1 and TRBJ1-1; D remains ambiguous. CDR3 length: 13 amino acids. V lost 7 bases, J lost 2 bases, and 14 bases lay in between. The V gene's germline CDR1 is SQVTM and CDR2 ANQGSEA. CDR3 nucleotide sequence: TGCAGCGCGACTCCTTCAGGAAACACTGAAGCTTTCTTT. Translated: CSATPSGNTEAFF.

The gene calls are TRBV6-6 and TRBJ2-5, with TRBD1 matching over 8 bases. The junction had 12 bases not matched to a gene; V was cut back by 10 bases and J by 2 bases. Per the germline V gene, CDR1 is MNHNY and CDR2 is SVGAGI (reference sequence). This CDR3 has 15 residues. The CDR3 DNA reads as TGTGCCATCCAGGGAACAGGGGGGTATCAAGAGACCCAGTACTTC. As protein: CAIQGTGGYQETQYF.

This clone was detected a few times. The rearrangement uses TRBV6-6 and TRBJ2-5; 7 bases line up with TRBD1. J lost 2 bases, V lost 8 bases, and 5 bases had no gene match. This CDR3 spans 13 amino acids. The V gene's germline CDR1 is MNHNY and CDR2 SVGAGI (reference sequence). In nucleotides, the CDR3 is TGTGCCAGCTGGGACAGTTTACAAGAGACCCAGTACTTC. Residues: CASWDSLQETQYF.

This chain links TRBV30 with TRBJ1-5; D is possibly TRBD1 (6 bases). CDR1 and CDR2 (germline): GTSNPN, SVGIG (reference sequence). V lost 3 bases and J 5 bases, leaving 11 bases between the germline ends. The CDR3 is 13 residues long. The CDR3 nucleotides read TGTGCCTGGAGGGCCAGGGGTGATCAGCCCCAGCATTTT. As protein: CAWRARGDQPQHF. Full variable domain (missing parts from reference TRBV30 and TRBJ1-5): SQTIHQWPATLVQPVGSPLSLECTVEGTSNPNLYWYRQAAGRGLQLLFYSVGIGQISSEVPQNLSASRPQDRQFILSSKKLLLSDSGFYLCAWRARGDQPQHFGDGTRLSIL.

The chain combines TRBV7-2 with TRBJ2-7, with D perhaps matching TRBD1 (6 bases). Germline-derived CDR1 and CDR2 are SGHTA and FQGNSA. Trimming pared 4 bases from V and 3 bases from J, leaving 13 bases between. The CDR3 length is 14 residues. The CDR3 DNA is TGTGCCAGCAGCTCGCGACAGGATTTCTACGAGCAGTACTTC. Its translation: CASSSRQDFYEQYF. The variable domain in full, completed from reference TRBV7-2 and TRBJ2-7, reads GAGVSQSPSNKVTEKGKDVELRCDPISGHTALYWYRQSLGQGLEFLIYFQGNSAPDKSGLPSDRFSAERTGGSVSTLTIQRTQQEDSAVYLCASSSRQDFYEQYFGPGTRLTVT.

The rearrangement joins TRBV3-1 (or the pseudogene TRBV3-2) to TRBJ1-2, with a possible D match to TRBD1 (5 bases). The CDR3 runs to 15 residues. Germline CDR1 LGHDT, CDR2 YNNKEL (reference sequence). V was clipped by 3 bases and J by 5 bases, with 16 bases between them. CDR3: CASSQGGGRGYGYTF. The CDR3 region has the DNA TGTGCCAGCAGCCAGGGGGGAGGCCGAGGGTATGGCTACACCTTC.

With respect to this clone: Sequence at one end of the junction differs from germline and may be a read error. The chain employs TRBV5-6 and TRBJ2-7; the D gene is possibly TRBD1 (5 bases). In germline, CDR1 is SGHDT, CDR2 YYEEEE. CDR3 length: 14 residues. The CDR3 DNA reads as TGTGCCAGCAGCTTATGGACACCCTCCTATGAGCAGTACTTC. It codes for CASSLWTPSYEQYF.

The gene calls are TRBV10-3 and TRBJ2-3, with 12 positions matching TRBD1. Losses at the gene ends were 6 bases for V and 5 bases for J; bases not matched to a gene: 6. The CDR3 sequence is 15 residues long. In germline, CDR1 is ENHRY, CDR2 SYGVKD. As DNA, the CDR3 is TGTGCCATCAGGCCGGGACAGGGGGCCGAAGATACGCAGTATTTT. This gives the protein CAIRPGQGAEDTQYF.